Sequencing of this T cell receptor (beta chain) was carried out in a study of T cell responses to AZD1222 COVID-19 vaccine. Study-wide points: The donors showed a predominance of white British ancestry and of females, with possible underestimation of clonal diversity.

A word on this clone: Its antigen is not identified.

TCRdb keeps only in-frame clones here, not all; method: immunoSEQ multiplex PCR. The table lists some 86,000 clones, 80% of them singletons. Germline-derived CDR1 and CDR2 are ENHRY and SYGVKD. V gave up 0 bases and J gave up 4 bases; unmatched junction bases: 2. This CDR3 has 16 residues. The rearrangement uses TRBV10-3 and TRBJ2-3; TRBD2 aligns across 12 bases. The sequence derives from an adult in good health. The material was peripheral blood, obtained on day 0 of AZD1222 vaccination. CDR3 region: CAISESASGGADTQYF. As DNA, the CDR3 is TGTGCCATCAGTGAGTCGGCTAGCGGGGGGGCAGATACGCAGTATTTT.